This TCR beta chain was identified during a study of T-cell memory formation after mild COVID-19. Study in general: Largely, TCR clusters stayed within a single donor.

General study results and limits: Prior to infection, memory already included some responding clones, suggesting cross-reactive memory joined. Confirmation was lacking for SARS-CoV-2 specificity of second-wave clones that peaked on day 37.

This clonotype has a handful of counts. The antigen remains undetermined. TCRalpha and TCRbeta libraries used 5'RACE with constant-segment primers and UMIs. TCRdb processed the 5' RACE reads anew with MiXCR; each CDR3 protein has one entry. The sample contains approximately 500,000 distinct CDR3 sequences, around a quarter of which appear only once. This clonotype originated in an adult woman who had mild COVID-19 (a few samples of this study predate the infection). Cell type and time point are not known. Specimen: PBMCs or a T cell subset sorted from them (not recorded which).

The DNA for the CDR3 is TGTGCCAGCCAAGAGCGGGGGGCCTACAATGAGCAGTTCTTC. It codes for CASQERGAYNEQFF. This chain uses TRBV19 with TRBJ2-1; 9 bases agree with TRBD2. The V segment lost 9 bases and the J segment 2 bases; nucleotides outside the gene matches: 5. The CDR3 runs to 14 residues. Germline loops: CDR1 LNHDA, CDR2 SQIVND (reference sequence).